Described below is a single T cell receptor (beta chain) sequence and its context. Its antigen remains unknown. Deletions cut 6 bases from V and 1 base from J, with 9 bases between. This CDR3 has 13 amino acids. From germline, CDR1 is SGHTA and CDR2 FQGNSA. Profiled with immunoSEQ multiplex PCR; TCRdb holds only in-frame clones, not every one. The sample lists about 200,000 clones, approximately 93% occurring once. This sample stems from a study of T cell responses to AZD1222 COVID-19 vaccine. Findings and limits, study-wide: Spike was spanned by vaccine-associated CD4 TCRs, with dominance at 160-218 and 743-854. It was only after the peak T cell response that any repertoires were sampled.

The V and J genes are TRBV7-2 and TRBJ1-1; D is possibly TRBD1 (5 bases). The starting material was peripheral blood, obtained 28 days after the second AZD1222 dose. The clonotype originates from an adult who received the AZD1222 COVID-19 vaccine. The CDR3, as DNA: TGTGCCAGCAGATACGACAGGAACACTGAAGCTTTCTTT. Its protein product is CASRYDRNTEAFF.